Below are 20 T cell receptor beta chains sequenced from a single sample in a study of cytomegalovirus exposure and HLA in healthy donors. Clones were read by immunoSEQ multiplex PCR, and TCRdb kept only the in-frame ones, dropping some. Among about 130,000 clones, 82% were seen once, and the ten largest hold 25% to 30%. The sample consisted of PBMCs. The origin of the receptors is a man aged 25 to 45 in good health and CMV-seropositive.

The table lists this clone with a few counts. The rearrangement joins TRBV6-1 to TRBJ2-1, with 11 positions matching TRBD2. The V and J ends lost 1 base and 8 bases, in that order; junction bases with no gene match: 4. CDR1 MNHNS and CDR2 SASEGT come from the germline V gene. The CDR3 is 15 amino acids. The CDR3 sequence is CASSEVAGGQDEQFF. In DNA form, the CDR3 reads TGTGCCAGCAGTGAAGTAGCGGGAGGGCAGGATGAGCAGTTCTTC.

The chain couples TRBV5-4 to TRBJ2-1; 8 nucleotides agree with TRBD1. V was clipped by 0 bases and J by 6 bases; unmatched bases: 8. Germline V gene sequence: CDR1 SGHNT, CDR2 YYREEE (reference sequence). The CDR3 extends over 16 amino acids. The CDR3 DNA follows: TGTGCCAGCAGCTTGGGGGGGCAGGGGGCGGTCAATGAGCAGTTCTTC. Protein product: CASSLGGQGAVNEQFF.

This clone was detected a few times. The CDR3 loop reads CASSLRDFSYNEQFF. For the CDR3, the DNA is TGTGCCAGCAGCCTCCGGGACTTCTCCTACAATGAGCAGTTCTTC. The chain has TRBV9 and TRBJ2-1; D is perhaps TRBD2 (6 bases). The CDR3 loop spans 15 amino acids. V was shortened by 4 bases and J by 0 bases, with 11 bases between the two germline ends. The V gene's germline CDR1 is SGDLS and CDR2 YYNGEE.

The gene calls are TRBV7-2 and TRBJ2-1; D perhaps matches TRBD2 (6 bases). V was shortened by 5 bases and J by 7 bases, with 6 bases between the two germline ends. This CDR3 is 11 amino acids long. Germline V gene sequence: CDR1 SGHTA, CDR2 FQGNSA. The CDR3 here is CASSRGNEQFF. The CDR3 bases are TGTGCCAGCAGCCGGGGGAATGAGCAGTTCTTC.

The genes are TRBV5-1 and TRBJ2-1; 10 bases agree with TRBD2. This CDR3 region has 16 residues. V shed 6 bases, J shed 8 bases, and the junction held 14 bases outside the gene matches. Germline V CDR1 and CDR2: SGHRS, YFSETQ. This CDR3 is CASTYSTSGFGDEQFF. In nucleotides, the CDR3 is TGCGCCAGCACCTATTCGACTAGCGGGTTTGGTGATGAGCAGTTCTTC.

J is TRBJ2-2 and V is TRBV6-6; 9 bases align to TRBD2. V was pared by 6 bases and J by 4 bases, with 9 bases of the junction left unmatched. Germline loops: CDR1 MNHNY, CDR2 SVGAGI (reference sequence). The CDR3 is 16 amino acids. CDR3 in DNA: TGTGCCAGCAGGCAATCCGGGACTAGCTTCACCGGGGAGCTGTTTTTT. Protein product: CASRQSGTSFTGELFF.

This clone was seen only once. The CDR3: CASSKGGNDEKLFF. The CDR3 DNA reads as TGTGCCAGTAGTAAAGGAGGGAATGATGAAAAACTGTTTTTT. V usage is TRBV19 and J usage is TRBJ1-4; no definite D call. Germline CDR1 LNHDA, CDR2 SQIVND (reference sequence). V was shortened by 4 bases and J by 6 bases, with 12 bases between the two germline ends. This CDR3 has 14 amino acids.

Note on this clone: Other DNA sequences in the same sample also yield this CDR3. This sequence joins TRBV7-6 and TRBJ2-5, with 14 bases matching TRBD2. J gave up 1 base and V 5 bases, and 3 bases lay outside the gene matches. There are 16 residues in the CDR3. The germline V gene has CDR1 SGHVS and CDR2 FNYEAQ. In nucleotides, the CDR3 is TGTGCCAGCAGCCCCGGACTAGCGGGAGGCCAAGAGACCCAGTACTTC. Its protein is CASSPGLAGGQETQYF.

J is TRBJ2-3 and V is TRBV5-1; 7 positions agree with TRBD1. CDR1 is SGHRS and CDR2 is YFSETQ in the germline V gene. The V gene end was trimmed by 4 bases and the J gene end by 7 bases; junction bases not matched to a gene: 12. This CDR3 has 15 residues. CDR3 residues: CASSPGTDRWHTQYF. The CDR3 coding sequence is TGCGCCAGCAGCCCCGGGACAGACCGCTGGCATACGCAGTATTTT.

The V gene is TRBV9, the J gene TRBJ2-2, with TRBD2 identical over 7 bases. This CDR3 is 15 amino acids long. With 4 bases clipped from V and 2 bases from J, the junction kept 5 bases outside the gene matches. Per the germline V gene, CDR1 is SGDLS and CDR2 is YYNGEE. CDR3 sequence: CASSPLAENTGELFF. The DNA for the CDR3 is TGTGCCAGCAGCCCTCTAGCGGAAAACACCGGGGAGCTGTTTTTT.

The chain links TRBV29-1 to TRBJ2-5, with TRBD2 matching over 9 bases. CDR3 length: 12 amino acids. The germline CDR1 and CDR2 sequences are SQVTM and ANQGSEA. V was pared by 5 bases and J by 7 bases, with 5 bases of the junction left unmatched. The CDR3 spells CSVLAGAGTQYF. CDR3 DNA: TGCAGCGTTTTAGCGGGGGCGGGGACCCAGTACTTC.

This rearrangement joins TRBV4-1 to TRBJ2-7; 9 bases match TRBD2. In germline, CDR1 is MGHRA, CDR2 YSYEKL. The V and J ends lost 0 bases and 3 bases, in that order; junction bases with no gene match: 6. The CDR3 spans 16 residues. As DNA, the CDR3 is TGCGCCAGCAGCCAAGACCTAGCGGGAAGATACTACGAGCAGTACTTC. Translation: CASSQDLAGRYYEQYF.

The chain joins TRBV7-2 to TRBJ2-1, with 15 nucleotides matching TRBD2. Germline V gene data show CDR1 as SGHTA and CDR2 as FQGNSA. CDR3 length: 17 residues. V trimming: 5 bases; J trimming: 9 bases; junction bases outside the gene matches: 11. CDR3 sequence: CASSRSGLAGGHGEQFF. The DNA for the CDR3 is TGTGCCAGCAGCCGATCCGGACTAGCGGGGGGGCATGGTGAGCAGTTCTTC.

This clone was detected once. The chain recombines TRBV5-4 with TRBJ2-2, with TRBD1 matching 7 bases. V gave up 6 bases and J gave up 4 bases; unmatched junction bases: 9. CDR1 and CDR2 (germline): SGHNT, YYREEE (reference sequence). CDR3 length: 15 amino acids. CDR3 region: CASTRQGPITGELFF. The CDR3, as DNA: TGTGCCAGCACCAGACAGGGTCCCATCACCGGGGAGCTGTTTTTT.

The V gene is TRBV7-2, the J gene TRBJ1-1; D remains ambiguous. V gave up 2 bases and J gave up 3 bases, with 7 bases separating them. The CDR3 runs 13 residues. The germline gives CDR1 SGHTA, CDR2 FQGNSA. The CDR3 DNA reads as TGTGCCAGCAGCTTACGCCGGGACACTGAAGCTTTCTTT. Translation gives CASSLRRDTEAFF.

The CDR3: CAWMRGGVVYEQFF. Here the CDR3 DNA reads TGTGCCTGGATGAGGGGGGGAGTGGTCTATGAGCAGTTCTTC. This sequence joins TRBV30 and TRBJ2-1; TRBD2 might be the D (7 bases). With 4 bases removed from V and 8 bases from J, the gap between germline ends came to 18 bases. CDR3 length: 14 amino acids. CDR1 and CDR2 (germline): GTSNPN, SVGIG (reference sequence).

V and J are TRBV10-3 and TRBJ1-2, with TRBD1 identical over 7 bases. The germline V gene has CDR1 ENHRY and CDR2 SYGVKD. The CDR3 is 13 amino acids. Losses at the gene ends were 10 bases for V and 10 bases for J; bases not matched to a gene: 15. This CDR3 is CATMGTDSYIYTF. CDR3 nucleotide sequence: TGTGCCACAATGGGGACAGACTCTTATATCTACACCTTC.

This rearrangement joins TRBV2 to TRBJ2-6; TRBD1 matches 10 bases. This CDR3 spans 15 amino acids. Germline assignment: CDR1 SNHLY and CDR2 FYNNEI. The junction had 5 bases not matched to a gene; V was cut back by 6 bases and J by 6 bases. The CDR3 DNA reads TGTGCCAGCAGAGCCGGGACAGGGGTGGCCAACGTCCTGACTTTC. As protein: CASRAGTGVANVLTF.

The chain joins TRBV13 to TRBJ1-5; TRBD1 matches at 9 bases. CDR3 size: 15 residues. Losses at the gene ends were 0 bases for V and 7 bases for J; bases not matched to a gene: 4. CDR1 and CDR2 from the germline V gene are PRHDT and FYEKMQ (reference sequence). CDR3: CASSLGTGGGQPQHF. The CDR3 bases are TGTGCCAGCAGCTTAGGGACAGGGGGGGGACAGCCCCAGCATTTT.

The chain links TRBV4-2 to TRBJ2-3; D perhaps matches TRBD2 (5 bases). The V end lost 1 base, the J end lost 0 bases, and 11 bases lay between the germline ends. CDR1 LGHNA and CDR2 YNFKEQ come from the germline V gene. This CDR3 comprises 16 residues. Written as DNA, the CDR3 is TGTGCCAGCAGCCAAGGTTTTAGCGATAGCACAGATACGCAGTATTTT. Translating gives CASSQGFSDSTDTQYF.